This T cell receptor beta chain was found in a study of blood T cell repertoires in COVID-19. Participant-reported clinical history was the basis for cohort assignment. Per the study methods: The assay estimated nucleated cells by amplifying reference gene primers. Produced via immunoSEQ multiplex PCR; TCRdb's table is partial and in-frame only. The DNA gave D and trimming, while V, J and clone size come from that table. Here the sample spans a few hundred thousand clones, 88% being singletons. Germline assignment: CDR1 SGHDN and CDR2 FVKESK. The CDR3 totals 16 residues. V lost 3 bases, J lost 10 bases, and 17 bases stayed unmatched.

Sequencing was carried out using PBMCs or T cells enriched from blood (not recorded which). The TCR comes from a woman aged 40 to 50 with acute COVID-19. V is TRBV14 and J is TRBJ1-1, with 7 bases lining up with TRBD1. The CDR3 region is CASSHHLQGFNPRAFF. For the CDR3, the DNA is TGTGCCAGCAGCCATCACCTACAGGGGTTCAATCCGAGAGCTTTCTTT.